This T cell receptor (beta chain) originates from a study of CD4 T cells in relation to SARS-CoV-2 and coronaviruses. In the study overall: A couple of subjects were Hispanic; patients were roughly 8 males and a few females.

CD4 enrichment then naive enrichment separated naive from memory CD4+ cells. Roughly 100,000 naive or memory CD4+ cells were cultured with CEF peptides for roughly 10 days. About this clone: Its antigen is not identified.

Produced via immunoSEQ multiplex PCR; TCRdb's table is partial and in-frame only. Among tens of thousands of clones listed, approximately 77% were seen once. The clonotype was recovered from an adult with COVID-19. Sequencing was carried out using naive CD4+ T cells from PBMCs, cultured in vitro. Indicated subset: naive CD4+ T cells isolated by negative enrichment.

The CDR3 reads CASSLGQPTGGDGYTF. The CDR3 coding sequence is TGTGCCAGCAGCCTGGGACAGCCGACGGGAGGTGATGGCTACACCTTC. The rearrangement joins TRBV7-9 to TRBJ1-2; TRBD1 aligns across 7 bases. The V gene end was trimmed by 5 bases and the J gene end by 6 bases; junction bases not matched to a gene: 15. Germline V gene lookup returns CDR1 SEHNR and CDR2 FQNEAQ (reference sequence). This CDR3 comprises 16 residues.